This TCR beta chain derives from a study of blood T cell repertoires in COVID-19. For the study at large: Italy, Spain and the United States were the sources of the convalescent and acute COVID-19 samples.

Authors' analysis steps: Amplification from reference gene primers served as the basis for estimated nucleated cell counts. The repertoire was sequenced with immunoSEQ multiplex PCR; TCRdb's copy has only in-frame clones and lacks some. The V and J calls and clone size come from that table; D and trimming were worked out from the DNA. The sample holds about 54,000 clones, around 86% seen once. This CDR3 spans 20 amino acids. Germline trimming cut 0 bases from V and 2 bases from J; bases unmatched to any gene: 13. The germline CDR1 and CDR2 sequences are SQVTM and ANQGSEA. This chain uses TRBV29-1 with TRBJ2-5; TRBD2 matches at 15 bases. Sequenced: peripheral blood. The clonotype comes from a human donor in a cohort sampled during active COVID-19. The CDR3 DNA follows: TGCAGCGTTGAAGAGGGACCCGGGACTAGCGGGGGGCAGAGTCAAGAGACCCAGTACTTC. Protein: CSVEEGPGTSGGQSQETQYF.